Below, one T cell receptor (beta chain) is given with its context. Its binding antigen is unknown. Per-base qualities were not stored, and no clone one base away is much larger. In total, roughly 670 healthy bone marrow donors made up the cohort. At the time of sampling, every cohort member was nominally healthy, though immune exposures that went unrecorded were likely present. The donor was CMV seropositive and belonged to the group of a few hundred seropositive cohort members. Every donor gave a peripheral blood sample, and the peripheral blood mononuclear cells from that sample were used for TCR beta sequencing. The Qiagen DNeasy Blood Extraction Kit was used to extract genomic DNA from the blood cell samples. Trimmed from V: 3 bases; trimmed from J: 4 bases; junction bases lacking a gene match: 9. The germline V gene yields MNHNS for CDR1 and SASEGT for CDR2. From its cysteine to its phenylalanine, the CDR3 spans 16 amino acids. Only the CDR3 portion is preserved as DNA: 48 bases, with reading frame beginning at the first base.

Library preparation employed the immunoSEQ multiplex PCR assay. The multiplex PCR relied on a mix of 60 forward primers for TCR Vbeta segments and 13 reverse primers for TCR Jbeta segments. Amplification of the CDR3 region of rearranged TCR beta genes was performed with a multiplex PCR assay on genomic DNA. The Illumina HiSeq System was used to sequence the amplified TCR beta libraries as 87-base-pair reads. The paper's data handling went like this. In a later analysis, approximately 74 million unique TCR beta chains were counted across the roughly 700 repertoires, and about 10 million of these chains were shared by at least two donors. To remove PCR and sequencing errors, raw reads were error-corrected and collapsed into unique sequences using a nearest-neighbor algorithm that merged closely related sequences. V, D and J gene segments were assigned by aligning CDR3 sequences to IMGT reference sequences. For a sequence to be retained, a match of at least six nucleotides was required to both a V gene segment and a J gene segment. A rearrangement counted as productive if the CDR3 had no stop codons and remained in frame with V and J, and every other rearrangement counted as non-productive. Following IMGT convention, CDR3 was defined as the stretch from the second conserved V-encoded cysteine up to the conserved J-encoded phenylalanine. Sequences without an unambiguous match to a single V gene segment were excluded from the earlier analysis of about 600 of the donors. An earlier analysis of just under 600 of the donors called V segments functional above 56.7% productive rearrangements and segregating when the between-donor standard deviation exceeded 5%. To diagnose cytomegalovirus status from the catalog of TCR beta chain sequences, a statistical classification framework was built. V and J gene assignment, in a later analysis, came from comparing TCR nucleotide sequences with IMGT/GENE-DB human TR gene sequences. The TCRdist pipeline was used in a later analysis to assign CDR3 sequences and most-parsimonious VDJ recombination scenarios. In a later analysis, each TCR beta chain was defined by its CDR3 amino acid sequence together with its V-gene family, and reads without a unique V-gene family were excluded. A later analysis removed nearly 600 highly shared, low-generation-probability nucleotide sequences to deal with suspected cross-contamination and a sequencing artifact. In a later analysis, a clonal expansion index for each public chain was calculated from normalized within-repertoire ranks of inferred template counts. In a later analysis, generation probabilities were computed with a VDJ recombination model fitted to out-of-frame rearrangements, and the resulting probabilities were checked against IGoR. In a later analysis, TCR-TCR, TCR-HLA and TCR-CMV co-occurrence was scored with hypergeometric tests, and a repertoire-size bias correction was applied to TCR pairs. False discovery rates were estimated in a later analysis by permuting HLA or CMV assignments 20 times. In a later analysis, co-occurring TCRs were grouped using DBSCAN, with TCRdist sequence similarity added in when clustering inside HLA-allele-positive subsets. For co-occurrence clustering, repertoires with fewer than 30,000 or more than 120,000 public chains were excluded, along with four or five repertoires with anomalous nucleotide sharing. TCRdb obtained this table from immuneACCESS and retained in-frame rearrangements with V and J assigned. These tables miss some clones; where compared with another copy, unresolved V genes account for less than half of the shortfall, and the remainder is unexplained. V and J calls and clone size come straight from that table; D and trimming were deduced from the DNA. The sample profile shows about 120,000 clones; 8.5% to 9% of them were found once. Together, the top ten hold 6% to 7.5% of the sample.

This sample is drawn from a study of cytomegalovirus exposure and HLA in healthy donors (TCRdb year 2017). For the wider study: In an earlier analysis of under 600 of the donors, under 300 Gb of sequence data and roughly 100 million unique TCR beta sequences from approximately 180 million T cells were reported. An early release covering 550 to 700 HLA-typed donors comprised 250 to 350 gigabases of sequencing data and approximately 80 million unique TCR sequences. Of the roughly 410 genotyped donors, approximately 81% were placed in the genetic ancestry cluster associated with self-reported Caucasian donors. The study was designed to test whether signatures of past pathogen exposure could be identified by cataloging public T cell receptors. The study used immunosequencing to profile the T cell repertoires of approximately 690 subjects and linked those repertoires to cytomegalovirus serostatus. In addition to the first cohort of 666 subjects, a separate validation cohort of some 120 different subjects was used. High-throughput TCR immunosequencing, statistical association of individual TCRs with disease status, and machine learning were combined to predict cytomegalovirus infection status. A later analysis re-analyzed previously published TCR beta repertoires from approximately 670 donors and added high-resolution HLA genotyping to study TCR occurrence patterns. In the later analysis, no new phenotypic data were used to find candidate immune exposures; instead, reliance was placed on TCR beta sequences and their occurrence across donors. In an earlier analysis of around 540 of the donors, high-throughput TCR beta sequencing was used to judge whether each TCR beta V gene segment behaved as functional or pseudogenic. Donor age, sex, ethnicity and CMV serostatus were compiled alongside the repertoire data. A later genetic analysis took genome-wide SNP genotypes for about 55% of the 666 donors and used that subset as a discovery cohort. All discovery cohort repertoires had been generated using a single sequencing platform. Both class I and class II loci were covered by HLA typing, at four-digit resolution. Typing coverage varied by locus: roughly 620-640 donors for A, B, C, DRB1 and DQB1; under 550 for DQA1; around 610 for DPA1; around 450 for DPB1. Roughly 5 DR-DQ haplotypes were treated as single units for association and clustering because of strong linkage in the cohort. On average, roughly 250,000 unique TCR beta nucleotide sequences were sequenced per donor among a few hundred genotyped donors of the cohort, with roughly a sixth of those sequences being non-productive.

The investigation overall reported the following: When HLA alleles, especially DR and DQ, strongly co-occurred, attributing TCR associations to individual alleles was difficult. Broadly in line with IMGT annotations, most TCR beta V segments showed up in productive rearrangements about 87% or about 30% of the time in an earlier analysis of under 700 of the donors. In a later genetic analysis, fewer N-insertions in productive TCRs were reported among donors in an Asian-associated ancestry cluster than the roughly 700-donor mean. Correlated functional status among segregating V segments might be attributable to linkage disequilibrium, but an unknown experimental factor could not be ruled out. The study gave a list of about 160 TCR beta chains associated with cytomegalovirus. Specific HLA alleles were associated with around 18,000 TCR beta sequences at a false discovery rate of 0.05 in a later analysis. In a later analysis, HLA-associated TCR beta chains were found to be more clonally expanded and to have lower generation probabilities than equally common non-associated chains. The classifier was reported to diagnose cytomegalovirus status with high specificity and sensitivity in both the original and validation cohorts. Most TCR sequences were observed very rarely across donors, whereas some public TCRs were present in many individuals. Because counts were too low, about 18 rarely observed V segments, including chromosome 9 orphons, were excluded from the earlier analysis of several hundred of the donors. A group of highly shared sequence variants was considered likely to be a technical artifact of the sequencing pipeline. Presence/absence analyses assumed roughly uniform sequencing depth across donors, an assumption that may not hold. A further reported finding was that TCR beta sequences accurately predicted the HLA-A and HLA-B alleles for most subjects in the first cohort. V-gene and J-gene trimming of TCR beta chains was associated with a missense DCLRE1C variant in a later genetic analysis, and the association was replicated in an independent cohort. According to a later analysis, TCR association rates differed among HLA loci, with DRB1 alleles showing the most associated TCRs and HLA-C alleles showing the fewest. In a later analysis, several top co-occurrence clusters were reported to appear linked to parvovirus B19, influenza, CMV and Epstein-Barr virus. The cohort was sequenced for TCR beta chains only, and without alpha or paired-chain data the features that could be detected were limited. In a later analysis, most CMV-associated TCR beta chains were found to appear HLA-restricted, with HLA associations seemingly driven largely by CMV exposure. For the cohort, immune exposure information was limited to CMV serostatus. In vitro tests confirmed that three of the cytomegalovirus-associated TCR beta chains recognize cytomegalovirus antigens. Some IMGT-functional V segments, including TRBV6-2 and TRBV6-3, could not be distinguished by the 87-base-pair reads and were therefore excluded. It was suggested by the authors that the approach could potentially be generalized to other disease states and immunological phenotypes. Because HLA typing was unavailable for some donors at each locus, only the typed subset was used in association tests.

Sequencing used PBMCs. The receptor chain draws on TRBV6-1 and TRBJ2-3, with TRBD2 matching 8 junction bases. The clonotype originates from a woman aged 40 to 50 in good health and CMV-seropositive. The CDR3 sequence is CASSELAGASPDTQYF. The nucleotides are TGTGCCAGCAGTGAGCTAGCGGGTGCTTCTCCAGATACGCAGTATTTT.